A selection of T cell receptor beta chains follows, all from one sample in a study of CD8 T cells in Susac syndrome. TCRdb redid the calling of the immunoSEQ multiplex PCR reads with MiXCR, one entry per CDR3 protein. The sample shows around 71,000 distinct CDR3 sequences, approximately 93% of them seen only once. The sequenced sample was CD4+ T cells from PBMCs. Source of these receptors: a human donor with Susac syndrome. Both conserved end residues are part of each CDR3. Each record gives: D gene, J gene, clone size, V gene, CDR3 DNA, CDR3 protein. D genes are given only for firm matches. The size of a clone is reported for some rows only, either as once, few or many, or as a class for expanded clones.

d_gene: -
j_gene: TRBJ1-4
abundance: -
v_gene: TRBV12-3/TRBV12-4
CDR3nt: TGTGCCAGCAGGTCAGGCGCAGGGGATGAAAAACTGTTTTTT
CDR3aa: CASRSGAGDEKLFF

d_gene: -
j_gene: TRBJ1-2
abundance: -
v_gene: TRBV7-9
CDR3nt: TGTGCCAGCACCCGAGGGAGCTATGGCTACACCTTC
CDR3aa: CASTRGSYGYTF

d_gene: -
j_gene: TRBJ2-3
abundance: -
v_gene: TRBV30
CDR3nt: TGTGCCTGTGCTCTCACCTCAAGAGATACGCAGTATTTT
CDR3aa: CACALTSRDTQYF

d_gene: -
j_gene: TRBJ1-1
abundance: once
v_gene: TRBV4-1
CDR3nt: TGCGCCAGCAGCCAAGATGGCCTGAACACTGAAGCTTTCTTT
CDR3aa: CASSQDGLNTEAFF

d_gene: -
j_gene: TRBJ1-2
abundance: once
v_gene: TRBV20-1
CDR3nt: TGCAGTGCTAGCGCCATGGTTTGGACACAGAGAGATGGCTACACCTTC
CDR3aa: CSASAMVWTQRDGYTF

d_gene: -
j_gene: TRBJ1-5
abundance: -
v_gene: TRBV9
CDR3nt: TGTGCCAGCAGCGCAGACAGTTCGATTCAGCCCCAGCATTTT
CDR3aa: CASSADSSIQPQHF

d_gene: TRBD1
j_gene: TRBJ2-7
abundance: -
v_gene: TRBV29-1
CDR3nt: TGCAGCGACCTATGGGGACAGGGGACCTACGAGCAGTACTTC
CDR3aa: CSDLWGQGTYEQYF

d_gene: TRBD1
j_gene: TRBJ2-3
abundance: -
v_gene: TRBV18
CDR3nt: TGTGCCAGCTCACCCACAGGGGGCCCAGATACGCAGTATTTT
CDR3aa: CASSPTGGPDTQYF

d_gene: TRBD1
j_gene: TRBJ1-6
abundance: few
v_gene: TRBV19
CDR3nt: TGTGCCAGTAGTTCACAGGGGTATAATTCACCCCTCCACTTT
CDR3aa: CASSSQGYNSPLHF

d_gene: TRBD1
j_gene: TRBJ2-7
abundance: -
v_gene: TRBV11-2
CDR3nt: TGTGCCAGCAGCTTAAACAGGGGGTACGAGCAGTACTTC
CDR3aa: CASSLNRGYEQYF

d_gene: TRBD2
j_gene: TRBJ2-1
abundance: -
v_gene: TRBV10-3
CDR3nt: TGTGCCATCAGTGAGTCTCCTAGCGGGTCCTTCAACAATGAGCAGTTCTTC
CDR3aa: CAISESPSGSFNNEQFF

d_gene: -
j_gene: TRBJ1-1
abundance: once
v_gene: TRBV18
CDR3nt: TGTGCCAGCTCCCTAGACCTGGTCAACACTGAAGCTTTCTTT
CDR3aa: CASSLDLVNTEAFF

d_gene: -
j_gene: TRBJ2-5
abundance: -
v_gene: TRBV7-9
CDR3nt: TGTGCCAGCAGCTTTGGGGGGGGCCCTCAAGAGACCCAGTACTTC
CDR3aa: CASSFGGGPQETQYF

d_gene: -
j_gene: TRBJ2-2
abundance: -
v_gene: TRBV6-2/TRBV6-3
CDR3nt: TGTGCCAGCAGTCGTCCCGGGGAGCTGTTTTTT
CDR3aa: CASSRPGELFF

d_gene: -
j_gene: TRBJ1-2
abundance: -
v_gene: TRBV20-1
CDR3nt: TGCAGTGCTAGGGAGCCCTTCCAGGATAACTATGGCTACACCTTC
CDR3aa: CSAREPFQDNYGYTF

d_gene: -
j_gene: TRBJ1-5
abundance: -
v_gene: TRBV2
CDR3nt: TGTGCCAGCAGTGATCGGGCTGGGGCAAGCAATCAGCCCCAGCATTTT
CDR3aa: CASSDRAGASNQPQHF

d_gene: -
j_gene: TRBJ2-3
abundance: -
v_gene: TRBV5-1
CDR3nt: TGCGCCAGCAGCGAACAGCCAGCAGATACGCAGTATTTT
CDR3aa: CASSEQPADTQYF

d_gene: -
j_gene: TRBJ2-1
abundance: -
v_gene: TRBV7-8
CDR3nt: TGTGCCAGCAGCTTATACCCAACCCCCCTACAGGGACAATTCCGCAATGAGCAGTTCTTC
CDR3aa: CASSLYPTPLQGQFRNEQFF

d_gene: -
j_gene: TRBJ2-1
abundance: -
v_gene: TRBV6-2/TRBV6-3
CDR3nt: TGTGCCAGCAGCGGGGCGAGCGGGTACAATGAGCAGTTCTTC
CDR3aa: CASSGASGYNEQFF

d_gene: TRBD1
j_gene: TRBJ2-7
abundance: -
v_gene: TRBV7-2
CDR3nt: TGTGCCAGCAGCTTAATTTCAGGGGGCCACTACGAGCAGTACTTC
CDR3aa: CASSLISGGHYEQYF

d_gene: TRBD1
j_gene: TRBJ1-2
abundance: -
v_gene: TRBV20-1
CDR3nt: TGCAGTGCTAAAATTACAGGGGGCGACTATGGCTACACCTTC
CDR3aa: CSAKITGGDYGYTF

d_gene: -
j_gene: TRBJ2-1
abundance: -
v_gene: TRBV7-2
CDR3nt: TGTGCCAGCAGCCTAGTGGCAGGGAGGAATGAGCAGTTCTTC
CDR3aa: CASSLVAGRNEQFF

d_gene: -
j_gene: TRBJ2-7
abundance: -
v_gene: TRBV3-1
CDR3nt: TGTGCCAGCAGCCAAGAAGTGGGCCGGTACGAGCAGTACTTC
CDR3aa: CASSQEVGRYEQYF

d_gene: -
j_gene: TRBJ1-1
abundance: -
v_gene: TRBV5-6
CDR3nt: TGTGCCAGCAGCCTCATTTGGGGGGCGAACACTGAAGCTTTCTTT
CDR3aa: CASSLIWGANTEAFF

d_gene: TRBD1
j_gene: TRBJ2-7
abundance: -
v_gene: TRBV30
CDR3nt: TGTGCCTGGAGTCTGGGGGGGACAGGGCGATACGAGCAGTACTTC
CDR3aa: CAWSLGGTGRYEQYF

d_gene: -
j_gene: TRBJ1-5
abundance: -
v_gene: TRBV7-2
CDR3nt: TGTGCCAGCAGCTTAAACACCGGAGGGAATCAGCCCCAGCATTTT
CDR3aa: CASSLNTGGNQPQHF

d_gene: -
j_gene: TRBJ2-7
abundance: -
v_gene: TRBV12-3/TRBV12-4
CDR3nt: TGTGCCAGCAGTTTGTCGAACGAGCAGTACTTC
CDR3aa: CASSLSNEQYF

d_gene: -
j_gene: TRBJ2-2
abundance: -
v_gene: TRBV6-5
CDR3nt: TGTGCCAGCAGTTACTCGAACAGAAACACCGGGGAGCTGTTTTTT
CDR3aa: CASSYSNRNTGELFF

d_gene: TRBD1
j_gene: TRBJ1-2
abundance: -
v_gene: TRBV18
CDR3nt: TGTGCCAGCTCACCCCACGGGACAGGGCCGTTTAACTATGGCTACACCTTC
CDR3aa: CASSPHGTGPFNYGYTF

d_gene: TRBD2
j_gene: TRBJ2-3
abundance: -
v_gene: TRBV18
CDR3nt: TGTGCCAGCTCACCATTGGCTAGCGGGGGTACGGGCACGCAGTATTTT
CDR3aa: CASSPLASGGTGTQYF

d_gene: TRBD1
j_gene: TRBJ1-1
abundance: -
v_gene: TRBV5-1
CDR3nt: TGCGCCAGCAGCTTGGGACAGGGGGTGAACACTGAAGTTTTCTTT
CDR3aa: CASSLGQGVNTEVFF

d_gene: TRBD1
j_gene: TRBJ1-5
abundance: -
v_gene: TRBV12-3/TRBV12-4
CDR3nt: TGTGCCAGCGACGGACAGGGGGGTGCTGGCAATCAGCCCCAGCATTTT
CDR3aa: CASDGQGGAGNQPQHF

d_gene: TRBD2
j_gene: TRBJ2-3
abundance: -
v_gene: TRBV6-2/TRBV6-3
CDR3nt: TGTGCCAGCAGTGGCGTCGTAGGTCGGGGGGTTCTCACAGATACGCAGTATTTT
CDR3aa: CASSGVVGRGVLTDTQYF

d_gene: TRBD2
j_gene: TRBJ2-3
abundance: -
v_gene: TRBV11-2
CDR3nt: TGTGCCAGCAGCTCCCCCGCTAGCGGGGGGGTATTGGCAGATACGCAGTATTTT
CDR3aa: CASSSPASGGVLADTQYF

d_gene: TRBD1
j_gene: TRBJ1-1
abundance: -
v_gene: TRBV5-1
CDR3nt: TGCGCCAGCAGCTTGATCGGGACAGGAGGCACTGAAGCTTTCTTT
CDR3aa: CASSLIGTGGTEAFF

d_gene: -
j_gene: TRBJ1-6
abundance: -
v_gene: TRBV9
CDR3nt: TGTGCCAGCAGCGAACGGAGCTCCTATAATTCACCCCTCCACTTT
CDR3aa: CASSERSSYNSPLHF

d_gene: TRBD2
j_gene: TRBJ2-1
abundance: -
v_gene: TRBV19
CDR3nt: TGTGCCAGTCGCGGTTTCGCGGGGGTAAATGAGCAGTTCTTC
CDR3aa: CASRGFAGVNEQFF

d_gene: -
j_gene: TRBJ1-6
abundance: -
v_gene: TRBV20-1
CDR3nt: TGCAGTGCTAGAGTGGAAGGGAACCTCTTATATAATTCACCCCTCCACTTT
CDR3aa: CSARVEGNLLYNSPLHF

d_gene: TRBD1
j_gene: TRBJ2-5
abundance: -
v_gene: TRBV11-2
CDR3nt: TGTGCCAGCAGCTTAGTGGGACAGGGTACCCAGTACTTC
CDR3aa: CASSLVGQGTQYF

d_gene: -
j_gene: TRBJ1-2
abundance: -
v_gene: TRBV20-1
CDR3nt: TGCAGTGCTGCCGGACACAACTATGGCTACACCTTC
CDR3aa: CSAAGHNYGYTF

d_gene: -
j_gene: TRBJ2-3
abundance: -
v_gene: TRBV30
CDR3nt: TGTGCCTGGAGTGTACGGAGCAGAGATACGCAGTATTTT
CDR3aa: CAWSVRSRDTQYF

d_gene: -
j_gene: TRBJ2-7
abundance: -
v_gene: TRBV28
CDR3nt: TGTGCCAGCGGCCCCTACGAGCAGTACTTC
CDR3aa: CASGPYEQYF

d_gene: -
j_gene: TRBJ2-3
abundance: -
v_gene: TRBV28
CDR3nt: TGTGCCACCGACTGGCGGTCAGCCCTCTCCACAGATACGCAGTATTTT
CDR3aa: CATDWRSALSTDTQYF

d_gene: TRBD1
j_gene: TRBJ2-3
abundance: -
v_gene: TRBV28
CDR3nt: TGTGCCAGCAGCCCCGAGTGGACAGGGTCGACAGATACGCAGTATTTT
CDR3aa: CASSPEWTGSTDTQYF

d_gene: TRBD1
j_gene: TRBJ1-4
abundance: -
v_gene: TRBV30
CDR3nt: TGTGCCTGGAGCTTGATGGGACAGCCAAATGAAAAACTGTTTTTT
CDR3aa: CAWSLMGQPNEKLFF

d_gene: -
j_gene: TRBJ2-2
abundance: -
v_gene: TRBV21-1
CDR3nt: TGTGCCAGCAGCAAAGTAAGTTGGCTCCCCCCGTGTACCGGGGAGCTGTTTTTT
CDR3aa: CASSKVSWLPPCTGELFF

d_gene: -
j_gene: TRBJ2-2
abundance: -
v_gene: TRBV7-3
CDR3nt: TGTGCCAGCAGCTTATTAGGCCGGGGTACTGGGGAGCTGTTTTTT
CDR3aa: CASSLLGRGTGELFF

d_gene: TRBD2
j_gene: TRBJ2-1
abundance: once
v_gene: TRBV3-1
CDR3nt: TGTGCCAGCAGCCAAGAACTAGCGGGGGGCCCCAGGGATGAGCAGTTCTTC
CDR3aa: CASSQELAGGPRDEQFF

d_gene: -
j_gene: TRBJ2-3
abundance: -
v_gene: TRBV4-2
CDR3nt: TGTGCCAGCAGCCAAGATCCCCTACCCCTCACGGGTACGCAGTATTTT
CDR3aa: CASSQDPLPLTGTQYF

d_gene: -
j_gene: TRBJ2-2
abundance: -
v_gene: TRBV7-2
CDR3nt: TGTGCCAGCAGCTTAGGGGGTTACGGGGAGCTGTTTTTT
CDR3aa: CASSLGGYGELFF

d_gene: TRBD2
j_gene: TRBJ2-7
abundance: -
v_gene: TRBV28
CDR3nt: TGTGCCAGCAGTCCACGGGGACTAGCGGACGACTACGAGCAGTACTTC
CDR3aa: CASSPRGLADDYEQYF

d_gene: TRBD1
j_gene: TRBJ1-5
abundance: -
v_gene: TRBV19
CDR3nt: TGTGCCAGTAGTACTCGAACAGGGGTCGGAGGTCAGCCCCAGCATTTT
CDR3aa: CASSTRTGVGGQPQHF

d_gene: -
j_gene: TRBJ2-1
abundance: -
v_gene: TRBV28
CDR3nt: TGTGCCAGCAGTCAACCCCGTCGGGGGTACAATGAGCAGTTCTTC
CDR3aa: CASSQPRRGYNEQFF

d_gene: TRBD2
j_gene: TRBJ2-3
abundance: -
v_gene: TRBV25-1
CDR3nt: TGTGCGGTAGGCCTAGCGGGCTGGGGTACGCAGTATTTT
CDR3aa: CAVGLAGWGTQYF

d_gene: -
j_gene: TRBJ2-7
abundance: -
v_gene: TRBV3-1
CDR3nt: TGTGCCAGCAGCCAATGGAGGGGTTCCTACGAGCAGTACTTC
CDR3aa: CASSQWRGSYEQYF

d_gene: -
j_gene: TRBJ1-1
abundance: -
v_gene: TRBV7-8
CDR3nt: TGTGCCAGCAGCCGAACAGAGGGCCGCGCTGAAGCTTTCTTT
CDR3aa: CASSRTEGRAEAFF

d_gene: TRBD2
j_gene: TRBJ2-4
abundance: -
v_gene: TRBV5-5
CDR3nt: TGTGCCAGCAGCTTTGAGGCTAGCGGGGAGATAGCCAAAAACATTCAGTACTTC
CDR3aa: CASSFEASGEIAKNIQYF

d_gene: -
j_gene: TRBJ2-7
abundance: -
v_gene: TRBV2
CDR3nt: TGTGCCTCCAACGTGGGGGGAATCTACGAGCAGTACTTC
CDR3aa: CASNVGGIYEQYF